The 10 T cell receptor beta chains below come from one sample, sequenced in a study of blood T cell repertoires in COVID-19. TCRdb's copy holds only in-frame clones and misses some; the assay was immunoSEQ multiplex PCR. The table lists about 210,000 clones, around four fifths of them singletons. The material sequenced was peripheral blood. The receptors stem from a woman aged 45-59 years with active or convalescent COVID-19.

The CDR3 sequence is CASSLAGGNSYEQYV. The DNA for the CDR3 is TGTGCCAGCAGCTTGGCTGGAGGGAATTCGTACGAGCAGTACGTC. The J gene is TRBJ2-7, the V gene TRBV5-6; weak D call: TRBD2 (6 bases). CDR1 is SGHDT and CDR2 is YYEEEE in the germline V gene. The CDR3 has 15 residues. V was cut by 0 bases and J by 4 bases, with 14 bases left in between.

This clone was recorded only once. The CDR3 sequence: CASSFGQGPLRETQYF. The DNA of the CDR3 is TGTGCCAGCAGCTTTGGACAGGGGCCGCTTCGGGAGACCCAGTACTTC. The chain couples TRBV5-5 to TRBJ2-5; 9 nucleotides align to TRBD1. Unmatched junction bases numbered 10, after V lost 2 bases and J lost 5 bases. The germline V gene encodes CDR1 SGHKS and CDR2 YYEKEE (reference sequence). The CDR3 has 16 residues.

The chain employs TRBV15 and TRBJ1-4; D call uncertain. V was trimmed by 4 bases and J by 0 bases, leaving 12 bases between them. The CDR3 sequence is 16 residues long. Germline V lookup: CDR1 LNHNV, CDR2 YYDKDF (reference sequence). Here the CDR3 reads CATSTTFIATNEKLFF. In nucleotides, the CDR3 is TGTGCCACCAGCACAACTTTCATTGCAACTAATGAAAAACTGTTTTTT.

V usage is TRBV5-1 and J usage is TRBJ2-5, with 7 nucleotides matching TRBD2. The CDR3 has 14 residues. The germline V gene has CDR1 SGHRS and CDR2 YFSETQ. The V and J ends lost 0 bases and 4 bases, in that order; junction bases with no gene match: 3. The CDR3 DNA follows: TGCGCCAGCAGCTTGGCCGGGGGGAGAGAGACCCAGTACTTC. It codes for CASSLAGGRETQYF.

The V and J genes are TRBV5-1 and TRBJ2-3; D gene uncertain. Trimming stripped 4 bases from V and 0 bases from J, with 12 bases between. The CDR3 covers 15 residues. Germline values: CDR1 SGHRS, CDR2 YFSETQ. The CDR3 bases are TGCGCCAGCAGCGTGGTCAGGCCTAGCACAGATACGCAGTATTTT. Translated: CASSVVRPSTDTQYF.

This clone was seen a single time. The rearrangement links TRBV19 to TRBJ2-6; D might be TRBD1 (6 bases). Trimming took off 3 bases at V and 3 bases at J, with 18 bases between the two ends. The CDR3 totals 18 residues. Germline CDR1 is LNHDA and CDR2 is SQIVND (reference sequence). CDR3 sequence: CASSMARGATIGANVLTF. In DNA, the CDR3 is TGTGCCAGTAGTATGGCCAGGGGCGCCACAATTGGGGCCAACGTCCTGACTTTC.

The sample holds one count of this clone. The J gene is TRBJ2-7, the V gene TRBV5-1; perhaps TRBD2 as D (6 bases). In germline, CDR1 is SGHRS, CDR2 YFSETQ. The CDR3 is 15 amino acids. The V and J ends lost 4 bases and 5 bases respectively, with 19 bases between them. CDR3 bases: TGCGCCAGCAGCCGTGGGGGACTTCGCCTAGACGAGCAGTACTTC. Its protein is CASSRGGLRLDEQYF.

V gene TRBV18 combines with J gene TRBJ1-5, with a weak D call TRBD1 (6 bases). Germline CDR1 KGHSH, CDR2 LQKENI. This CDR3 spans 15 amino acids. The V end lost 4 bases, the J end lost 7 bases, and 17 bases lay between the germline ends. CDR3 sequence (DNA): TGTGCCAGCTCACTGGCGAGCACAGGGCAGCAGCCCCAGCATTTT. Its protein product is CASSLASTGQQPQHF.

In this sample, this clone turned up a few times. This rearrangement joins TRBV18 to TRBJ1-1; 11 bases align to TRBD1. The length of the CDR3 is 16 residues. Germline CDR1 is KGHSH and CDR2 is LQKENI. The J segment lost 3 bases and the V segment lost 5 bases, leaving 8 bases of the junction unmatched. CDR3: CASSGQGATEDTEAFF. The CDR3 nucleotides read TGTGCCAGCTCAGGACAGGGGGCGACTGAAGACACTGAAGCTTTCTTT.

This clone was seen a handful of times. V usage is TRBV25-1 and J usage is TRBJ1-5; D perhaps matches TRBD1 (5 bases). Germline CDR1 reads MGHDK; CDR2 reads SYGVNS. V lost 4 bases and J 1 base, leaving 11 bases between the germline ends. The CDR3 has 15 amino acids. The CDR3 DNA reads as TGTGCCAGCAGTGGGGCAGGGTCCAGCAATCAGCCCCAGCATTTT. As protein: CASSGAGSSNQPQHF.